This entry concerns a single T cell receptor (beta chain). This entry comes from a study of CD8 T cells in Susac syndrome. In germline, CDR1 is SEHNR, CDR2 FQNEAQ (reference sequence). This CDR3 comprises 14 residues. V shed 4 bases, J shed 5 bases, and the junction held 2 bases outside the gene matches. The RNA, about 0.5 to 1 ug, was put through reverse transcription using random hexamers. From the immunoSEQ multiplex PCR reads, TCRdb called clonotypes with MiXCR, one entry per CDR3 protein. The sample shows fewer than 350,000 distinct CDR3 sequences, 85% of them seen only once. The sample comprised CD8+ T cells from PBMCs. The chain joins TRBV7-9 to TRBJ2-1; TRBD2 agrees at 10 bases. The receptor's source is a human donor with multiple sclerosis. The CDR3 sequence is CASSSLAGDNEQFF. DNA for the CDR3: TGTGCCAGCAGCTCTCTAGCGGGAGACAATGAGCAGTTCTTC.